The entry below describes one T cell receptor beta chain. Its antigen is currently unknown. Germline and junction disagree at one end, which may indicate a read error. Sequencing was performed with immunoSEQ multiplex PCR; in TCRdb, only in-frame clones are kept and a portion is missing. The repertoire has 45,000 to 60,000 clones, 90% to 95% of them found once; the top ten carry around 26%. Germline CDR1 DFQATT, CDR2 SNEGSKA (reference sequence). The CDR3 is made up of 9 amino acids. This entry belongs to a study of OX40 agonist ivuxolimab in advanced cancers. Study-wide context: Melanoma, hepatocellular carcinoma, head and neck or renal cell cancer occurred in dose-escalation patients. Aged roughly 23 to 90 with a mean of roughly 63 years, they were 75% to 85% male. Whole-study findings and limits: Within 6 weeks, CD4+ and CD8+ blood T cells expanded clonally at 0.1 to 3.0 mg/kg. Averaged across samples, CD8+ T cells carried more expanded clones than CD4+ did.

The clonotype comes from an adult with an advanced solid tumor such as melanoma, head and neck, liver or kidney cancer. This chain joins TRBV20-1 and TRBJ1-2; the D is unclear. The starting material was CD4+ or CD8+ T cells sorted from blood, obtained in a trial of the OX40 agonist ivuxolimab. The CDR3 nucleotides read TGCAGTGCTTTGGACGGTCGCATCTTC. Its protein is CSALDGRIF.